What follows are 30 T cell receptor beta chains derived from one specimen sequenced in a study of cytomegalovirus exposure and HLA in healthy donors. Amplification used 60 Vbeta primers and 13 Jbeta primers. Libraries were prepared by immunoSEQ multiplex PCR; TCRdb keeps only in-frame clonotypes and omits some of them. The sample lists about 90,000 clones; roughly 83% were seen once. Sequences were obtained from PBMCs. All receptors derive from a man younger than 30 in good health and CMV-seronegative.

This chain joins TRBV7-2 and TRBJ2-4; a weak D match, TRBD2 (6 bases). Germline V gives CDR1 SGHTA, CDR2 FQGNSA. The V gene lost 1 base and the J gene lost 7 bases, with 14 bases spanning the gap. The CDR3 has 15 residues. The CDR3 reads CASSLDLSSVNIQYF. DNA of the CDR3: TGTGCCAGCAGCTTAGATTTGTCTAGCGTCAACATTCAGTACTTC.

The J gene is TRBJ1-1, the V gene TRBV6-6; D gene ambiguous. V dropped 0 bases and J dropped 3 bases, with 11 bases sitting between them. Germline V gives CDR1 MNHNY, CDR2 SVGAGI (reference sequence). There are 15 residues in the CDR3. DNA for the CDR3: TGTGCCAGCAGTTACTCGACCAGGATCGACACTGAAGCTTTCTTT. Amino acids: CASSYSTRIDTEAFF.

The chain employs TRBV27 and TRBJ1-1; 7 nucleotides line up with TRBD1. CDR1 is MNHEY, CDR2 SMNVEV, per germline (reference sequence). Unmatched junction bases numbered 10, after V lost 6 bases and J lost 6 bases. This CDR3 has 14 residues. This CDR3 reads CASRQGGRGPEAFF. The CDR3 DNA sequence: TGTGCCAGCAGGCAAGGGGGCAGGGGCCCTGAAGCTTTCTTT.

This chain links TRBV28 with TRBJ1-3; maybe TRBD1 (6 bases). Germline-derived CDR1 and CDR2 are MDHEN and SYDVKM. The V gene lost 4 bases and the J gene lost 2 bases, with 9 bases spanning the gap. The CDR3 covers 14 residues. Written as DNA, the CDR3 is TGTGCCAGCAGTTGGGGGCAGGCTGGAAACACCATATATTTT. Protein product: CASSWGQAGNTIYF.

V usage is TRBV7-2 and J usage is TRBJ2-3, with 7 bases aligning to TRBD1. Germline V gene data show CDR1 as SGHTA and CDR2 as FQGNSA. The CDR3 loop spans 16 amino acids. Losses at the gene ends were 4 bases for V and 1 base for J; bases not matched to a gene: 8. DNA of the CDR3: TGTGCCAGCAGCTGGGCCTGGACAGGACGCACAGATACGCAGTATTTT. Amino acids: CASSWAWTGRTDTQYF.

In DNA, the CDR3 is TGCAGTGCTAGAGGGGAGGGCACCTTC. This translates into CSARGEGTF. The genes are TRBV20-1 and TRBJ1-2; D gene uncertain. In germline, CDR1 is DFQATT, CDR2 SNEGSKA (reference sequence). Trimming took 1 base from V and 13 from J, leaving 7 bases between them. This CDR3 comprises 9 residues.

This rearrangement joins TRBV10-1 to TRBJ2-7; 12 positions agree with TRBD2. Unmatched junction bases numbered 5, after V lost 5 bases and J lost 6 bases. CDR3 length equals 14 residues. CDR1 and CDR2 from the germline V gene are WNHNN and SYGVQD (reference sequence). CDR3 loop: CASSPTGLAGEQYF. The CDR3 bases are TGCGCCAGCAGTCCAACGGGACTAGCGGGCGAGCAGTACTTC.

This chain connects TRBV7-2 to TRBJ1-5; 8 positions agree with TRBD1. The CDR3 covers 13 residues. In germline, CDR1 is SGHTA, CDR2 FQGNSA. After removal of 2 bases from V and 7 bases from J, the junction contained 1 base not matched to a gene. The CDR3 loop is CASSLPGGQPQHF. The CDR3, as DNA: TGTGCCAGCAGCTTACCAGGGGGCCAGCCCCAGCATTTT.

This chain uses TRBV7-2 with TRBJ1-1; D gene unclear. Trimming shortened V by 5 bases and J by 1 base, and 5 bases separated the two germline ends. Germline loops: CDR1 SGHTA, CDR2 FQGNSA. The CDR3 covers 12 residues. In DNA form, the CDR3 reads TGTGCCAGCAGCCGGGGGAACACTGAAGCTTTCTTT. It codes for CASSRGNTEAFF.

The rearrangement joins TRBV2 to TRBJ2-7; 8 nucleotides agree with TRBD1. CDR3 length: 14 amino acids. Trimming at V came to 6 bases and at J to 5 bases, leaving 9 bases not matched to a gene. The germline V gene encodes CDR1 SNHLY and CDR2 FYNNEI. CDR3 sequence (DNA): TGTGCCAGCAGACCCCAGGGGGCTGGCGACGAGCAGTACTTC. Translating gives CASRPQGAGDEQYF.

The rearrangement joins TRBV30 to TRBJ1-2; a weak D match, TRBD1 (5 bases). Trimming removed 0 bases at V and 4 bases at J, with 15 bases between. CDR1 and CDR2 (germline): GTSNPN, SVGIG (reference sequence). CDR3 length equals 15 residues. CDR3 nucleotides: TGTGCCTGGAGTGTACAAGGGACTGCCCTCTATGGCTACACCTTC. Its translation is CAWSVQGTALYGYTF.

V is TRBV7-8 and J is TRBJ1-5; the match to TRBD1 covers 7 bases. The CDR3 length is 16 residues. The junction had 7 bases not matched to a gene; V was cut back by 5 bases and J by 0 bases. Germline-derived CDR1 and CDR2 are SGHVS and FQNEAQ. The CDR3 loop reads CASSPGTVYSNQPQHF. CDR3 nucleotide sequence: TGTGCCAGCAGCCCCGGGACAGTTTATAGCAATCAGCCCCAGCATTTT.

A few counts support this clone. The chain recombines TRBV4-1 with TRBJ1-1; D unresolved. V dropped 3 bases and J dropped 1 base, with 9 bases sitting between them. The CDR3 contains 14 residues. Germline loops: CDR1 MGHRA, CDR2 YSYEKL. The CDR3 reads CASSQAYSNTEAFF. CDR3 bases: TGCGCCAGCAGCCAGGCTTATTCGAACACTGAAGCTTTCTTT.

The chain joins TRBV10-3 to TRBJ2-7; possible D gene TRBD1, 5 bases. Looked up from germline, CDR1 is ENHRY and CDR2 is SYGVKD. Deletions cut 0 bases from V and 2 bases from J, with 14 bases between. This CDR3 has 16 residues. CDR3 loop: CAISESPSGQTYEQYF. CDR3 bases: TGTGCCATCAGTGAGTCACCCTCCGGACAAACCTACGAGCAGTACTTC.

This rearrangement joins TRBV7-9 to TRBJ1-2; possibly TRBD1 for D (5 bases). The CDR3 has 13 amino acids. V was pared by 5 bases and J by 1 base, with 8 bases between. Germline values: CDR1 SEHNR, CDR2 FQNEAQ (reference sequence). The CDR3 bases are TGTGCCAGCAGCGCGGGGCTTAACTATGGCTACACCTTC. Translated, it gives CASSAGLNYGYTF.

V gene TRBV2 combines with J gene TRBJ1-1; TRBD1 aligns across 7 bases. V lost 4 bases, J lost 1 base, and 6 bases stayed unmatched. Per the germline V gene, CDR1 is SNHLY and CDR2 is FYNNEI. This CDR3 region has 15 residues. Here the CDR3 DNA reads TGTGCCAGCAGTGTTACGGACAGGCGGAACACTGAAGCTTTCTTT. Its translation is CASSVTDRRNTEAFF.

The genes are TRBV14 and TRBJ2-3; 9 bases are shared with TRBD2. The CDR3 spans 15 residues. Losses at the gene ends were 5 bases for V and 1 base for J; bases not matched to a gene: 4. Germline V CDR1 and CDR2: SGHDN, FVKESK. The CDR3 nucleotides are TGTGCCAGCAGCACTAAGCGGGAGGGCACAGATACGCAGTATTTT. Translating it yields CASSTKREGTDTQYF. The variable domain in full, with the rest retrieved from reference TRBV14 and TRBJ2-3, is EAGVTQFPSHSVIEKGQTVTLRCDPISGHDNLYWYRRVMGKEIKFLLHFVKESKQDESGMPNNRFLAERTGGTYSTLKVQPAELEDSGVYFCASSTKREGTDTQYFGPGTRLTVL.

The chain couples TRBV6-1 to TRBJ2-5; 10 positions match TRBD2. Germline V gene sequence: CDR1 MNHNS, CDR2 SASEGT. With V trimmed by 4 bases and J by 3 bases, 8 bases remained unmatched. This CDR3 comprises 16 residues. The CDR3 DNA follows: TGTGCCAGCAGTGCACTAGCGGGGTCCAGAAAAGAGACCCAGTACTTC. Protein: CASSALAGSRKETQYF.

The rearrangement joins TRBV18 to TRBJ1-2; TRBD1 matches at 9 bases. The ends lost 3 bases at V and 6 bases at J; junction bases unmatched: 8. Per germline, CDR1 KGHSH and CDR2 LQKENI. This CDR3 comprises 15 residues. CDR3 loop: CASSPDRGLKDGYTF. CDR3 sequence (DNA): TGTGCCAGCTCACCGGACAGGGGATTAAAGGATGGCTACACCTTC. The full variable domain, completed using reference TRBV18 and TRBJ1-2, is NAGVMQNPRHLVRRRGQEARLRCSPMKGHSHVYWYRQLPEEGLKFMVYLQKENIIDESGMPKERFSAEFPKEGPSILRIQQVVRGDSAAYFCASSPDRGLKDGYTFGSGTRLTVV.

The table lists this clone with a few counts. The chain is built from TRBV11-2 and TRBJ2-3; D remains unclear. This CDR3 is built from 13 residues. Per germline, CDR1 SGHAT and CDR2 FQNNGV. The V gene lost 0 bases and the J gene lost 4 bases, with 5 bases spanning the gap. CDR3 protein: CASSLDLSDTQYF. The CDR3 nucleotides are TGTGCCAGCAGCTTAGATCTGTCAGATACGCAGTATTTT.

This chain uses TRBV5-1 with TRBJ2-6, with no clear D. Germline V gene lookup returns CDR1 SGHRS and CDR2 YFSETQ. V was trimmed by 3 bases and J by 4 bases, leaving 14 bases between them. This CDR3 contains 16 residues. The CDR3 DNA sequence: TGCGCCAGCAGCTCAATTGTGGCGAGGGGGGCCAACGTCCTGACTTTC. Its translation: CASSSIVARGANVLTF.

CDR3 DNA sequence: TGTGCCAGCAGCCGTGGGGGGGAGCTGGATGAAAAACTGTTTTTT. Encoded protein: CASSRGGELDEKLFF. V gene TRBV7-9 combines with J gene TRBJ1-4, with D tentatively TRBD1 (5 bases). Germline values: CDR1 SEHNR, CDR2 FQNEAQ (reference sequence). The CDR3 has 15 residues. Between the trimmed V and J ends, which lost 5 bases and 6 bases, there was a span of 16 bases.

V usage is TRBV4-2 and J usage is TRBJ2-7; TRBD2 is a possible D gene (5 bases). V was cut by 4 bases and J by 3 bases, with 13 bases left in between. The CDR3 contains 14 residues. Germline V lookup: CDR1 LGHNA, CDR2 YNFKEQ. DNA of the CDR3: TGTGCCAGCAGCCCAACCGGGGATTACTACGAGCAGTACTTC. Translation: CASSPTGDYYEQYF.

The CDR3 loop is CATSRGVSQVLNTEAFF. CDR3 DNA sequence: TGTGCCACCAGCAGAGGCGTTTCCCAGGTCTTGAACACTGAAGCTTTCTTT. The J gene is TRBJ1-1, the V gene TRBV15; no definite D call. CDR3 size: 17 residues. Germline loops: CDR1 LNHNV, CDR2 YYDKDF (reference sequence). V lost 1 base to trimming and J lost 0 bases, with 15 bases between them.

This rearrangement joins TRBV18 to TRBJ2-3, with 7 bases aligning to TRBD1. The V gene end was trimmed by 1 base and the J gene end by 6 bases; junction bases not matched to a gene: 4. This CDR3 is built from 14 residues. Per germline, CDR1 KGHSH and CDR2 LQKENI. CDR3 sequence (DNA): TGTGCCAGCTCACCACGACAGGACAGGGATACGCAGTATTTT. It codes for CASSPRQDRDTQYF.

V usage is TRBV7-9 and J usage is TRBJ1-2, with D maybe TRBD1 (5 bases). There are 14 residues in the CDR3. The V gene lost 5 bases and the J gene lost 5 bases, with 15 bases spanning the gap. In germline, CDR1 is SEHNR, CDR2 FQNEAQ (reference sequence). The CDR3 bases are TGTGCCAGCAGCGCGGGGATCGGGGGATATGGCTACACCTTC. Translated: CASSAGIGGYGYTF.

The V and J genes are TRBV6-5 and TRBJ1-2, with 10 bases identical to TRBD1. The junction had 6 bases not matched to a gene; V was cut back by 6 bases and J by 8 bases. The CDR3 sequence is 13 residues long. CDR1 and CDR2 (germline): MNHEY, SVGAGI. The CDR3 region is CASSPDRGQGYTF. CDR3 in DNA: TGTGCCAGCAGCCCCGACAGGGGGCAAGGCTACACCTTC.

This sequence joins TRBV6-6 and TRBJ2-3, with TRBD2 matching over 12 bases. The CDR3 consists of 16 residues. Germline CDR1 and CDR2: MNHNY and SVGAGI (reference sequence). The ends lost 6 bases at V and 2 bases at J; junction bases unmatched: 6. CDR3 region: CASREGLAGLTDTQYF. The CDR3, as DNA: TGTGCCAGCAGGGAGGGACTAGCGGGTCTCACAGATACGCAGTATTTT.

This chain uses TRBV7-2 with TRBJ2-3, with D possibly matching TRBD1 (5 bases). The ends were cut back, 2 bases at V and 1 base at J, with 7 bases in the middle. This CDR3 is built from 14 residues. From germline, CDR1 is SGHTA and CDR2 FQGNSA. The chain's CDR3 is CASSLQGGTDTQYF. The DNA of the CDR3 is TGTGCCAGCAGCTTACAGGGTGGCACAGATACGCAGTATTTT.

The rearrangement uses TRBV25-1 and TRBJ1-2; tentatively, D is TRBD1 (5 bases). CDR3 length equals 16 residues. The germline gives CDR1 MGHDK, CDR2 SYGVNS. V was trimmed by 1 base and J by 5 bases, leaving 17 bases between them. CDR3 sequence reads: CASSELEGTGVYGYTF. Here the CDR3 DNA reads TGTGCCAGCAGTGAATTGGAGGGGACGGGGGTGTATGGCTACACCTTC.